One and the same sample provided the 10 T cell receptor beta chains below, sequenced in a study of blood T cell repertoires in COVID-19. Clones were sequenced by immunoSEQ multiplex PCR, and TCRdb holds only the in-frame ones, with some missing. The data show approximately 54,000 clones, around 87% seen once. The sample taken for sequencing was peripheral blood. Receptors were obtained from a man in his fifties with acute or convalescent COVID-19.

This chain links TRBV2 with TRBJ1-6, with a possible D match to TRBD1 (5 bases). From germline, CDR1 is SNHLY and CDR2 FYNNEI. Deletions cut 6 bases from V and 9 bases from J, with 12 bases between. CDR3 length equals 13 residues. The chain's CDR3 is CASRGGDGSPLHF. The CDR3 nucleotides read TGTGCCAGCAGGGGAGGGGACGGTTCACCCCTCCACTTT.

V is TRBV7-9 and J is TRBJ1-1; D is possibly TRBD1 (6 bases). This CDR3 comprises 13 residues. Trimming pared 1 base from V and 10 bases from J, leaving 13 bases between. The germline V gene has CDR1 SEHNR and CDR2 FQNEAQ (reference sequence). For the CDR3, the DNA is TGTGCCAGCAGCTTAGACAGGGAAAGGGGAGCTTTCTTT. Protein: CASSLDRERGAFF.

The chain couples TRBV27 to TRBJ2-1; possible D gene TRBD2, 5 bases. The germline CDR1 and CDR2 sequences are MNHEY and SMNVEV (reference sequence). The V end lost 2 bases, the J end lost 3 bases, and 11 bases lay between the germline ends. The CDR3 has 15 amino acids. In nucleotides, the CDR3 is TGTGCCAGCAGTTTACAGAGAGACTACTACAATGAGCAGTTCTTC. Translation gives CASSLQRDYYNEQFF.

This clone occurred once. The genes are TRBV6-2 or TRBV6-3 and TRBJ2-7; D uncertain. Germline V CDR1 and CDR2: MNHEY, SVGEGT. Trimming cost V 2 bases and J 2 bases, with 13 bases left between them. This CDR3 is built from 15 residues. In nucleotides, the CDR3 is TGTGCCAGCAGTTACGCGGCTCGACGTACCTACGAGCAGTACTTC. It encodes CASSYAARRTYEQYF.

The chain couples TRBV5-1 to TRBJ1-1, with 7 positions matching TRBD1. The CDR3 totals 13 residues. The V gene end was trimmed by 1 base and the J gene end by 3 bases; junction bases not matched to a gene: 0. Germline loops: CDR1 SGHRS, CDR2 YFSETQ. CDR3 protein: CASSLTGDTEAFF. CDR3 in DNA: TGCGCCAGCAGCTTGACAGGGGACACTGAAGCTTTCTTT.

This chain links TRBV13 with TRBJ1-2, with D tentatively TRBD1 (5 bases). Germline V gives CDR1 PRHDT, CDR2 FYEKMQ (reference sequence). This CDR3 comprises 17 residues. V lost 2 bases, J lost 3 bases, and 19 bases lay in between. The CDR3 DNA is TGTGCCAGCAGCTTAACGGCCAGGACAAGGAAGGACTATGGCTACACCTTC. Translating it yields CASSLTARTRKDYGYTF.

The V call is TRBV5-1, the J call TRBJ2-3; 11 nucleotides agree with TRBD2. The trim removed 5 bases at V and 2 bases at J, leaving 4 bases unmatched. The CDR3 runs to 15 residues. Germline assignment: CDR1 SGHRS and CDR2 YFSETQ. The CDR3 bases are TGCGCCAGCAGAGGGACTAGCGGCTACACAGATACGCAGTATTTT. Translated: CASRGTSGYTDTQYF.

J is TRBJ2-3 and V is TRBV7-8, with D possibly being TRBD1 (5 bases). The ends were cut back, 5 bases at V and 4 bases at J, with 10 bases in the middle. Germline CDR1 reads SGHVS; CDR2 reads FQNEAQ. This CDR3 spans 13 amino acids. The CDR3 protein is CASSPQGSDTQYF. DNA for the CDR3: TGTGCCAGCAGCCCGCAGGGATCAGATACGCAGTATTTT.

V is TRBV19 and J is TRBJ1-1; the match to TRBD1 covers 7 bases. Germline V gene data show CDR1 as LNHDA and CDR2 as SQIVND (reference sequence). This CDR3 is 14 amino acids long. The trim removed 10 bases at V and 2 bases at J, leaving 10 bases unmatched. CDR3 nucleotides: TGTGCCACTTCCGCCGACAGGGCTAACACTGAAGCTTTCTTT. It is translated as CATSADRANTEAFF.

This clone came up a few times. The chain links TRBV4-1 to TRBJ1-1; a weak D match, TRBD1 (5 bases). Germline V lookup: CDR1 MGHRA, CDR2 YSYEKL. The CDR3 is 17 residues long. V dropped 0 bases and J dropped 0 bases, with 14 bases sitting between them. CDR3 DNA sequence: TGCGCCAGCAGCCAAGATCTTAATGGGGCCTTGAACACTGAAGCTTTCTTT. It is translated as CASSQDLNGALNTEAFF.